A selection of T cell receptor beta chains follows, all from one sample in a study of shared clonotypes between healthy human individuals. Sequenced by immunoSEQ multiplex PCR; TCRdb stores in-frame clones only, minus some. Altogether 2 million to 3 million clones are present, roughly nine tenths being singletons, with the ten largest covering around 0.14%. Sequencing input: naive CD4+ T cells sorted from blood. The receptor set was obtained from a man aged 18-30 years in good health. The CDR3 runs from the conserved cysteine through the conserved F or W. Fields, in order: D gene, clone size, V gene, CDR3 length, J gene, CDR3 DNA, CDR3 protein. D genes are given only for firm matches. Clone size is given for some rows only: seen once, a few or many times, or a class if the clone is expanded.

d_call: TRBD1
clone_size: NA
v_call: TRBV6-1
cdr3_length: 17
j_call: TRBJ1-3
cdr3_nt: TGTGCCAGCAGTGACTACCGGGACAGCCACTCTGGAAACACCATATATTTT
cdr3_aa: CASSDYRDSHSGNTIYF

d_call: NA
clone_size: NA
v_call: TRBV9
cdr3_length: 14
j_call: TRBJ2-5
cdr3_nt: TGTGCCAGCAGCCAGAACTCTAATCAAGAGACCCAGTACTTC
cdr3_aa: CASSQNSNQETQYF

d_call: NA
clone_size: NA
v_call: TRBV28
cdr3_length: 15
j_call: TRBJ1-1
cdr3_nt: TGTGCCAGCAGTTTATTAGGGGAAGGGAACACTGAAGCTTTCTTT
cdr3_aa: CASSLLGEGNTEAFF

d_call: NA
clone_size: NA
v_call: TRBV11-2
cdr3_length: 15
j_call: TRBJ1-4
cdr3_nt: TGTGCCAGCAGGTCCGGGGGGGCAACTAATGAAAAACTGTTTTTT
cdr3_aa: CASRSGGATNEKLFF

d_call: TRBD2
clone_size: NA
v_call: TRBV6-5
cdr3_length: 14
j_call: TRBJ2-7
cdr3_nt: TGTGCCAGCAGCACTAGCGCCCGGGGCTACGAGCAGTACTTC
cdr3_aa: CASSTSARGYEQYF

d_call: TRBD1
clone_size: NA
v_call: TRBV10-1
cdr3_length: 18
j_call: TRBJ2-6
cdr3_nt: TGCGCCAGCAGTCCGACAGGGGGCCCTTTCTCTGGGGCCAACGTCCTGACTTTC
cdr3_aa: CASSPTGGPFSGANVLTF

d_call: NA
clone_size: once
v_call: TRBV6-5
cdr3_length: 13
j_call: TRBJ1-1
cdr3_nt: TGTGCCAGCAGCCGTGGTTCGGGATCGGAAGCTTTCTTT
cdr3_aa: CASSRGSGSEAFF

d_call: NA
clone_size: NA
v_call: TRBV29-1
cdr3_length: 15
j_call: TRBJ2-7
cdr3_nt: TGCAGCGTTGACAGAGGTATGGCTGGCGGCGGCGAGCAGTACTTC
cdr3_aa: CSVDRGMAGGGEQYF

d_call: NA
clone_size: NA
v_call: TRBV28
cdr3_length: 14
j_call: TRBJ1-1
cdr3_nt: TGTGCCAGCAGTTCCGAAGGGGGTCGGACTGAAGCTTTCTTT
cdr3_aa: CASSSEGGRTEAFF

d_call: NA
clone_size: NA
v_call: TRBV19
cdr3_length: 18
j_call: TRBJ1-5
cdr3_nt: TGTGCCAGTAGTACTCGGCGGACCGGGACGCAAGGGAGGGAGCCCCAGCATTTT
cdr3_aa: CASSTRRTGTQGREPQHF

d_call: TRBD1
clone_size: NA
v_call: TRBV18
cdr3_length: 14
j_call: TRBJ2-2
cdr3_nt: TGTGCCAGCTCACACGGGACAGAAACCGGGGAGCTGTTTTTT
cdr3_aa: CASSHGTETGELFF

d_call: TRBD1
clone_size: NA
v_call: TRBV6-6
cdr3_length: 14
j_call: TRBJ1-4
cdr3_nt: TGTGCCAGCAGTAGGGACAGGGGTAATGAAAAACTGTTTTTT
cdr3_aa: CASSRDRGNEKLFF

d_call: TRBD1
clone_size: NA
v_call: TRBV7-2
cdr3_length: 15
j_call: TRBJ2-3
cdr3_nt: TGTGCCAGCAGCCTACAGGGGTTAAGCACAGATACGCAGTATTTT
cdr3_aa: CASSLQGLSTDTQYF

d_call: NA
clone_size: NA
v_call: TRBV23-1
cdr3_length: 17
j_call: TRBJ1-5
cdr3_nt: TGCGCCAGCAGTCAATGGGCAGACGCTTGCAGCAATCAGCCCCAGCATTTT
cdr3_aa: CASSQWADACSNQPQHF

d_call: NA
clone_size: NA
v_call: TRBV11-1
cdr3_length: 15
j_call: TRBJ2-5
cdr3_nt: TGTGCCAGCAGCTTAAGTGGGGGGACCGAAGAGACCCAGTACTTC
cdr3_aa: CASSLSGGTEETQYF

d_call: NA
clone_size: NA
v_call: TRBV7-3
cdr3_length: 14
j_call: TRBJ2-1
cdr3_nt: TGTGCCAGCAGGATGACTATTTACTTATATGAGCAGTTCTTC
cdr3_aa: CASRMTIYLYEQFF

d_call: NA
clone_size: NA
v_call: TRBV12-5
cdr3_length: 13
j_call: TRBJ2-5
cdr3_nt: TGTGCTAGTGGTTTTACTCCCCCGGAGACCCAGTACTTC
cdr3_aa: CASGFTPPETQYF

d_call: TRBD1
clone_size: NA
v_call: TRBV5-1
cdr3_length: 14
j_call: TRBJ2-5
cdr3_nt: TGCGCCAGCAGCCCCGGGACAGTACAAGAGACCCAGTACTTC
cdr3_aa: CASSPGTVQETQYF

d_call: TRBD2
clone_size: NA
v_call: TRBV5-1
cdr3_length: 16
j_call: TRBJ2-1
cdr3_nt: TGCGCCAGCAGCCCCGGGCTAGCGGGAGTCGGAGATGAGCAGTTCTTC
cdr3_aa: CASSPGLAGVGDEQFF

d_call: NA
clone_size: NA
v_call: TRBV30
cdr3_length: 13
j_call: TRBJ2-1
cdr3_nt: TGTGCCTGGAGTGTGCCCAGCGCAACCGAGCAGTTCTTC
cdr3_aa: CAWSVPSATEQFF

d_call: NA
clone_size: NA
v_call: TRBV11-1
cdr3_length: 14
j_call: TRBJ1-4
cdr3_nt: TGTGCCAGCAGCCACCGGGACCTATCAGAAAAACTGTTTTTT
cdr3_aa: CASSHRDLSEKLFF

d_call: NA
clone_size: few
v_call: TRBV2
cdr3_length: 17
j_call: TRBJ1-6
cdr3_nt: TGTGCCAGCAGTGCGAACGACGGGAGCTCCTATAATTCACCCCTCCACTTT
cdr3_aa: CASSANDGSSYNSPLHF

d_call: NA
clone_size: NA
v_call: TRBV12-2
cdr3_length: 13
j_call: TRBJ1-2
cdr3_nt: TGTGCAAGTCGCAGGGTGGAGTTTTATGGCTACACCTTC
cdr3_aa: CASRRVEFYGYTF

d_call: NA
clone_size: NA
v_call: TRBV19
cdr3_length: 14
j_call: TRBJ1-1
cdr3_nt: TGTGCCAGTAGTATCGCGGGGGGTCGAACTGAAGCTTTCTTT
cdr3_aa: CASSIAGGRTEAFF

d_call: TRBD1
clone_size: NA
v_call: TRBV7-8
cdr3_length: 15
j_call: TRBJ2-2
cdr3_nt: TGTGCCAGCAGCTTAGGACAGGGTGGCACCGGGGAGCTGTTTTTT
cdr3_aa: CASSLGQGGTGELFF

d_call: TRBD2
clone_size: NA
v_call: TRBV25-1
cdr3_length: 12
j_call: TRBJ2-1
cdr3_nt: TGTGCTACGGCCCTAGCGGGGGCTGAGCAGTTCTTC
cdr3_aa: CATALAGAEQFF